Described below is a single TCR beta chain sequence and its context. MiXCR was run by TCRdb on the RACE reads, yielding one entry per CDR3 protein. The sample contains more than 250,000 distinct CDR3 sequences, around 9.3% of which appear only once. Described time point: pre-sensitization, week 0. Treatment given: therapeutic diphenylcyclopropenone sensitization with weekly scalp DPC. This specimen belongs to a study of human T cells and chemical hapten exposure. Here the sequenced sample was whole blood, taken in connection with sensitization to the hapten diphenylcyclopropenone (DPC). The sequence was collected from a middle-aged woman with alopecia areata. Some clones in this sample may be carry-over from other donors' samples.

CDR3: CASSFPGAYTEAFF. CDR3 sequence (DNA): TGCGCCAGCAGCTTCCCAGGGGCTTACACTGAAGCTTTCTTT. The chain carries TRBV5-1 and TRBJ1-1, with a possible D match to TRBD1 (6 bases). V shed 2 bases and J shed 3 bases, with 11 bases lying between them. From germline, CDR1 is SGHRS and CDR2 YFSETQ. CDR3 length: 14 amino acids.